One sample yielded the 26 T cell receptor beta chains listed below, sequenced in a study of Graves' ophthalmopathy and Graves' hyperthyroidism listed by TCRdb under 2018. Sequencing was performed on an Illumina HiSeq 2000. For repertoire sequencing, the TCR beta CDR3 regions were amplified from RNA transcripts. A first-round RT-PCR used HTBI primers with the Qiagen OneStep RT-PCR kit, followed by a second-round multiplex PCR, size selection and purification. TCRdb passed the public sequencing reads through fastp at Q25 and MiXCR, retaining productive beta sequences. Each CDR3 protein gets just one entry, which takes the most common genes and DNA from the rows behind it. The sample has about 700,000 distinct CDR3 sequences on record, 40% of them singletons. The ten largest clones capture 40% to 55% of the sample. The sample consisted of peripheral blood. Every receptor here comes from an adult man with Graves' ophthalmopathy.

As concerns this clonotype: One junction end disagrees with the germline gene, perhaps due to a read error. This rearrangement joins TRBV24-1 to TRBJ2-6; 8 bases are a match to TRBD1. The CDR3 totals 18 residues. The germline V gene encodes CDR1 KGHDR and CDR2 SFDVKD. In nucleotides, the CDR3 is TGTGCCAGCAGTCCCCGACAGGGGATATCCTCTGGGGCCAACGTCCTGACTTTC. It yields the protein CASSPRQGISSGANVLTF.

This clonotype has a single count. The junction shows a germline mismatch at one end, possibly a read error. The rearrangement joins TRBV15 to TRBJ1-5; D is unresolved. CDR1 is LNHNV and CDR2 is YYDKDF in the germline V gene (reference sequence). The CDR3 extends over 14 amino acids. The DNA for the CDR3 is TGTGCCGCCAGCAGAGATCGGGGAGTTCAGCCCCAGCATTTT. This encodes CAASRDRGVQPQHF.

DNA of the CDR3: TGTGCCAGCAGCCAAGAATCCGGGAAGGTGTTTTTT. Translated, it gives CASSQESGKVFF. V gene TRBV9 combines with J gene TRBJ2-2; D is perhaps TRBD2 (5 bases). The germline V and J ends were trimmed by 4 bases and 15 bases, with 16 bases remaining between them. The CDR3 sequence is 12 residues long. Germline V CDR1 and CDR2: SGDLS, YYNGEE.

In its sample, this clonotype was seen many times. The V gene is TRBV24-1, the J gene TRBJ1-1; TRBD1 might be the D (6 bases). CDR1 KGHDR and CDR2 SFDVKD come from the germline V gene. V lost 7 bases to trimming and J lost 1 base, with 15 bases between them. CDR3 length: 15 amino acids. CDR3 in DNA: TGTGCCACCAGCGGGACAATTGAAGGGAACACTGAAGCTTTCTTT. Translation gives CATSGTIEGNTEAFF.

Only a few counts were recorded for this clonotype. The chain carries TRBV5-5 and TRBJ2-5; no definite D call. In germline, CDR1 is SGHKS, CDR2 YYEKEE (reference sequence). There are 16 residues in the CDR3. Trimming took 4 bases from V and 0 from J, leaving 16 bases between them. DNA for the CDR3: TGTGCCAGCAGCACCAGCGCTACTGAGTACCAAGAGACCCAGTACTTC. It yields the protein CASSTSATEYQETQYF. The full variable domain, with the rest looked up from reference TRBV5-5 and TRBJ2-5, is DAGVTQSPTHLIKTRGQQVTLRCSPISGHKSVSWYQQVLGQGPQFIFQYYEKEERGRGNFPDRFSARQFPNYSSELNVNALLLGDSALYLCASSTSATEYQETQYFGPGTRLLVL.

There are many counts of this clonotype. The J gene is TRBJ1-5, the V gene TRBV19, with D unclear. The CDR3 sequence is 13 residues long. In germline, CDR1 is LNHDA, CDR2 SQIVND (reference sequence). Trimming shortened V by 4 bases and J by 6 bases, and 10 bases separated the two germline ends. The CDR3 DNA follows: TGTGCCAGTAGTAATAGACGGGGTCAGCCCCAGCATTTT. The encoded protein is CASSNRRGQPQHF.

This clonotype was counted between two and nine times. The rearrangement uses TRBV20-1 and TRBJ1-5, with unresolved D. V was shortened by 5 bases and J by 4 bases, with 9 bases between the two germline ends. The CDR3 covers 12 residues. The germline V gene encodes CDR1 DFQATT and CDR2 SNEGSKA (reference sequence). The CDR3 DNA reads as TGCAGTGCTTATGGGCCAAATCAGCCCCAGCATTTT. Translated, it gives CSAYGPNQPQHF.

This clonotype was observed a few times. This chain joins TRBV25-1 and TRBJ1-3; D is possibly TRBD1 (6 bases). Germline V gene lookup returns CDR1 MGHDK and CDR2 SYGVNS. Trimming stripped 4 bases from V and 1 base from J, with 11 bases between. The CDR3 runs 15 residues. Here the CDR3 reads CASSVGGLSGNTIYF. The CDR3 region has the DNA TGTGCCAGCAGTGTTGGGGGCTTGTCTGGAAACACCATATATTTT.

This clonotype came up many times. The chain carries TRBV29-1 and TRBJ1-1, with 8 bases that match TRBD1. The J segment lost 4 bases and the V segment lost 6 bases, leaving 7 bases of the junction unmatched. Germline assignment: CDR1 SQVTM and CDR2 ANQGSEA. This CDR3 region has 13 residues. The CDR3 sequence: CSVATGGATEAFF. The CDR3 DNA reads as TGCAGCGTCGCAACAGGGGGGGCCACTGAAGCTTTCTTT.

CDR3 loop: CASVRQGGRTEAFF. The CDR3 nucleotides read TGCGCCAGCGTGCGACAGGGGGGACGGACTGAAGCTTTCTTT. The chain recombines TRBV10-2 with TRBJ1-1; 9 bases agree with TRBD1. Trimming took 8 bases from V and 5 from J; bases not matched to a gene: 9. Germline V gene sequence: CDR1 WSHSY, CDR2 SAAADI. This CDR3 has 14 residues.

The chain employs TRBV2 and TRBJ2-7, with TRBD1 identical over 10 bases. This CDR3 comprises 16 residues. The junction had 12 bases not matched to a gene; V was cut back by 6 bases and J by 4 bases. Germline CDR1 and CDR2: SNHLY and FYNNEI. The CDR3 sequence: CASSQSPGTGDYEQYF. As DNA, the CDR3 is TGTGCCAGCAGCCAATCCCCCGGGACAGGGGATTACGAGCAGTACTTC.

As to this clonotype: The germline gene is not matched at one end of the junction; a read error may be the cause. This chain links TRBV10-3 with TRBJ2-6; 8 bases align to TRBD1. The germline gives CDR1 ENHRY, CDR2 SYGVKD. The CDR3 has 17 amino acids. The CDR3 reads CAVAGRGLDSGVNVLTF. In nucleotides, the CDR3 is TGTGCCGTCGCGGGCAGGGGGCTGGACTCTGGGGTCAACGTCCTGACTTTC.

This clonotype was observed many times. The J gene is TRBJ2-7, the V gene TRBV5-1, with D unclear. The V end lost 0 bases, the J end lost 5 bases, and 15 bases lay between the germline ends. This CDR3 is built from 15 residues. CDR1 and CDR2 from the germline V gene are SGHRS and YFSETQ. CDR3 nucleotide sequence: TGCGCCAGCAGCTTGGGCTATAGGCAGGCCGACGAGCAGTACTTC. This encodes CASSLGYRQADEQYF.

The chain is built from TRBV11-1 and TRBJ2-7; D is unresolved. V was pared by 6 bases and J by 6 bases, with 15 bases between. CDR1 and CDR2 from the germline V gene are SGHAT and FQDESV (reference sequence). The length of the CDR3 is 13 residues. The CDR3 loop is CASSSRVVGEQYF. The CDR3 DNA sequence: TGTGCCAGCAGTTCTAGGGTCGTAGGCGAGCAGTACTTC. Together with reference TRBV11-1 and TRBJ2-7, the CDR3 gives the full variable domain: EAEVAQSPRYKITEKSQAVAFWCDPISGHATLYWYRQILGQGPELLVQFQDESVVDDSQLPKDRFSAERLKGVDSTLKIQPAELGDSAMYLCASSSRVVGEQYFGPGTRLTVT.

Concerning this clonotype itself: A read error may explain this, as a much larger clone is one base away. This chain connects TRBV11-1 to TRBJ1-1, with no clear D. The CDR3 is 13 residues long. Germline CDR1 is SGHAT and CDR2 is FQDESV (reference sequence). Trimming took off 1 base at V and 6 bases at J, with 9 bases between the two ends. The CDR3 is CASSLVPEAEAFF. For the CDR3, the DNA is TGTGCCAGCAGCTTAGTCCCAGAAGCTGAAGCTTTCTTT.

In the case of this clonotype: One base away lies a much larger clone, so this may be a sequencing read error. The chain uses TRBV10-3 and TRBJ2-7; a possible D gene is TRBD1 (5 bases). The V gene's germline CDR1 is ENHRY and CDR2 SYGVKD. V lost 1 base and J 6 bases, leaving 10 bases between the germline ends. The CDR3 has 13 amino acids. The CDR3 nucleotides are TGTGCCATCAGTGAGTATGTGGGGCCCGAGCAGTACTTC. It codes for CAISEYVGPEQYF.

This clonotype was recorded at least ten times. The V call is TRBV24-1, the J call TRBJ1-5; D may be TRBD1 (6 bases). Germline V lookup: CDR1 KGHDR, CDR2 SFDVKD. This CDR3 is built from 16 residues. The V end lost 4 bases, the J end lost 2 bases, and 14 bases lay between the germline ends. CDR3 residues: CATSEHRAPGNQPQHF. CDR3 in DNA: TGTGCCACCAGTGAGCACAGGGCCCCCGGCAATCAGCCCCAGCATTTT.

The chain combines TRBV2 with TRBJ1-2, with D possibly TRBD1 on 5 matching bases. The length of the CDR3 is 16 residues. Trimming took 2 bases from V and 1 from J, leaving 14 bases between them. Germline V CDR1 and CDR2: SNHLY, FYNNEI. The CDR3 DNA sequence: TGTGCCAGCAGTGAATACTACGGGGGGGATAACTATGGCTACACCTTC. It codes for CASSEYYGGDNYGYTF.

With respect to this clonotype: Since a much larger clone is just one base distant, this may be a read error. The chain recombines TRBV24-1 with TRBJ1-6; unclear D gene. This CDR3 is built from 12 residues. Germline V gene data show CDR1 as KGHDR and CDR2 as SFDVKD. The CDR3 loop is CAASRIDSPLHF. CDR3 DNA: TGTGCCGCCAGTCGTATCGATTCACCCCTCCACTTT.

To note about this clonotype: Germline is not matched at one junction end, which may reflect a read error. The V and J genes are TRBV7-9 and TRBJ2-7, with 8 bases that match TRBD1. The CDR3 contains 16 residues. Germline assignment: CDR1 SEHNR and CDR2 FQNEAQ (reference sequence). This CDR3 is CASSGGTGPTSYGQYF. The CDR3 nucleotides read TGTGCCAGCAGCGGGGGGACAGGCCCAACTTCCTACGGGCAGTACTTC.

Note on this clonotype: Mismatch with germline at one junction end may stem from a read error. The chain uses TRBV10-3 and TRBJ1-4; D unresolved. The CDR3 has 14 amino acids. Germline V gives CDR1 ENHRY, CDR2 SYGVKD. CDR3 nucleotides: TGTGCCAGCAGTTATCTGGGAGGGTTGGAAAAACTGTTTTTT. As protein: CASSYLGGLEKLFF.

This clonotype was detected many times. The genes are TRBV6-6 and TRBJ1-2; D is ambiguous. Looked up from germline, CDR1 is MNHNY and CDR2 is SVGAGI (reference sequence). This CDR3 has 13 residues. V lost 7 bases to trimming and J lost 0 bases, with 9 bases between them. The CDR3 DNA sequence: TGTGCCAGCATGAGGGAACCTAACTATGGCTACACCTTC. This gives the protein CASMREPNYGYTF.

This chain joins TRBV2 and TRBJ1-2; possible D gene TRBD1, 5 bases. Per germline, CDR1 SNHLY and CDR2 FYNNEI. V was clipped by 2 bases and J by 4 bases, with 14 bases between them. The CDR3 consists of 15 residues. Written as DNA, the CDR3 is TGTGCCAGCAGTGAATGGGACGGCCTTGTCTATGGCTACACCTTC. Its protein product is CASSEWDGLVYGYTF. The variable domain in full, completed from reference TRBV2 and TRBJ1-2, reads EPEVTQTPSHQVTQMGQEVILRCVPISNHLYFYWYRQILGQKVEFLVSFYNNEISEKSEIFDDQFSVERPDGSNFTLKIRSTKLEDSAMYFCASSEWDGLVYGYTFGSGTRLTVV.

This clonotype was found many times. V and J are TRBV10-3 and TRBJ1-5; possibly TRBD1 for D (6 bases). V was cut by 0 bases and J by 2 bases, with 11 bases left in between. The CDR3 runs to 16 residues. Germline CDR1 reads ENHRY; CDR2 reads SYGVKD. Written as DNA, the CDR3 is TGTGCCATCAGTGAGTCCCGCGGGGGCGGCAATCAGCCCCAGCATTTT. As protein: CAISESRGGGNQPQHF.

This chain connects TRBV4-3 to TRBJ1-1, with TRBD1 identical over 11 bases. The CDR3 loop spans 15 amino acids. Looked up from germline, CDR1 is LGHNA and CDR2 is YSLEER. The ends lost 0 bases at V and 8 bases at J; junction bases unmatched: 5. The CDR3 nucleotides read TGCGCCAGCAGCCAAGATCGGGACAGGGGGAGCGAAGCTTTCTTT. It is translated as CASSQDRDRGSEAFF.

This clonotype was recorded a few times. J is TRBJ1-2 and V is TRBV20-1; D is ambiguous. The CDR3 spans 14 residues. CDR1 and CDR2 from the germline V gene are DFQATT and SNEGSKA (reference sequence). Trimming cost V 6 bases and J 1 base, with 15 bases left between them. The CDR3 is CSARFEGINYGYTF. Here the CDR3 DNA reads TGCAGTGCCCGCTTTGAGGGAATTAACTATGGCTACACCTTC.